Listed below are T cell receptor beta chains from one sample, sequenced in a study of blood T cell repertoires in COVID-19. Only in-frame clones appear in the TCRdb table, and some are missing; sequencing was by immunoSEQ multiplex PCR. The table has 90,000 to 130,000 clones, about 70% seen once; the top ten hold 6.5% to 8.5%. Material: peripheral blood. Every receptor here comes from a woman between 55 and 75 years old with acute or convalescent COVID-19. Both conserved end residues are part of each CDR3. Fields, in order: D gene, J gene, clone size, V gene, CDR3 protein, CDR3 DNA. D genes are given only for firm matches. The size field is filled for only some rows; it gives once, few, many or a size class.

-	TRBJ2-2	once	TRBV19	CASSIQATNTGELFF	TGTGCCAGTAGTATCCAGGCTACGAACACCGGGGAGCTGTTTTTT
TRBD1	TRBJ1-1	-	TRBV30	CAWSPDRGAFF	TGTGCCTGGAGTCCCGACAGGGGAGCTTTCTTT
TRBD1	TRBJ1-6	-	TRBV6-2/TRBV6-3	CASSYSPGGMNSPLHF	TGTGCCAGCAGTTACTCGCCAGGGGGCATGAATTCACCCCTCCACTTT
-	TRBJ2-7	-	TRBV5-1	CASSLGQTSSYEQYF	TGCGCCAGCAGCTTGGGACAGACGAGCTCCTACGAGCAGTACTTC
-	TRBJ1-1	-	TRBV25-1	CASIKKGQGQAFF	TGTGCCAGTATTAAAAAGGGCCAGGGGCAAGCTTTCTTT
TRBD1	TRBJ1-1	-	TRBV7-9	CASSPYGGTGSTEAFF	TGTGCCAGCAGCCCCTACGGAGGGACAGGGAGCACTGAAGCTTTCTTT
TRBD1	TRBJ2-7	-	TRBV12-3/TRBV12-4	CASSSGQGNEQYF	TGTGCCAGCAGCTCCGGACAGGGCAACGAGCAGTACTTC
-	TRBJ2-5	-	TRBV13	CASSLTGPGETQYF	TGTGCCAGCAGCTTGACGGGCCCGGGGGAGACCCAGTACTTC
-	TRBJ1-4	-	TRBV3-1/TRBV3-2	CASSQDGGLAKKLFF	TGTGCCAGCAGCCAAGATGGGGGGTTAGCTAAAAAACTGTTTTTT
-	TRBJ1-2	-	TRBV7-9	CASSLDRGGYTF	TGTGCCAGCAGCTTAGATCGGGGTGGCTACACCTTC
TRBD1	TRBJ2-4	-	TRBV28	CASSRTGTIIQYF	TGTGCCAGCAGTAGGACAGGGACAATCATTCAGTACTTC
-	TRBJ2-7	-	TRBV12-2	CASRLTKKRGSSYEQYF	TGTGCAAGTCGCTTAACAAAGAAGCGGGGATCCTCCTACGAGCAGTACTTC
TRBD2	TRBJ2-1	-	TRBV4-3	CASRPGGAYNEQFF	TGCGCCAGCAGGCCCGGGGGGGCGTACAATGAGCAGTTCTTC
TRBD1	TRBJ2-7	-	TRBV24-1	CATRSGTGTIGEQYF	TGTGCCACCAGGTCCGGGACAGGGACTATCGGCGAGCAGTACTTC
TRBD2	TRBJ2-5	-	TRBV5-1	CASSSSGGSETQYF	TGCGCCAGCAGCTCCTCGGGGGGGTCTGAGACCCAGTACTTC
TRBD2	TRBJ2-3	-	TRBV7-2	CASSTSGFWDTQYF	TGTGCCAGCTCCACTAGCGGTTTTTGGGATACGCAGTATTTT
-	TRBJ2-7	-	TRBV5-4	CASSLTADYEQYF	TGTGCCAGCAGCCTAACCGCGGATTACGAGCAGTACTTC
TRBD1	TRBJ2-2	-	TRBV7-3	CASSLGGQGARTGELFF	TGTGCCAGCAGCTTAGGAGGACAGGGGGCGCGAACCGGGGAGCTGTTTTTT
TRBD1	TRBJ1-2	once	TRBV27	CASSPWTGGGYGYTF	TGTGCCAGCAGTCCTTGGACAGGGGGAGGATATGGCTACACCTTC
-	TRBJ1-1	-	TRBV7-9	CASSLRGNRAEAFF	TGTGCCAGCAGCTTAAGGGGAAATAGGGCTGAAGCTTTCTTT
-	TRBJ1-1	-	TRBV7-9	CASSLGPSPAFF	TGTGCCAGCAGCTTAGGGCCATCGCCGGCTTTCTTT
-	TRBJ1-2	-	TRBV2	CASSRDGGSYGYTF	TGTGCCAGCAGCCGGGACGGGGGATCTTATGGCTACACCTTC
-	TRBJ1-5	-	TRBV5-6	CASSLQGVRQPQHF	TGTGCCAGCAGCTTACAGGGTGTTCGCCAGCCCCAGCATTTT
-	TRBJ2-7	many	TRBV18	CASSPGPGYEQYF	TGTGCCAGCTCACCAGGTCCAGGCTACGAGCAGTACTTC
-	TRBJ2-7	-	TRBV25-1	CASSENRAYEQYF	TGTGCCAGCAGTGAAAACAGAGCCTACGAGCAGTACTTC
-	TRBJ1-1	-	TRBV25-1	CATSVGGGNTEAFF	TGTGCCACCTCGGTGGGGGGAGGGAACACTGAAGCTTTCTTT
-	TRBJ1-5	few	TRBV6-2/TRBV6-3	CASSGLRGKSPTSNQPQHF	TGTGCCAGCAGTGGGCTCAGGGGTAAGAGTCCCACTAGCAATCAGCCCCAGCATTTT
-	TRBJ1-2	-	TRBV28	CASIPAGEYGYTF	TGTGCCAGCATTCCCGCGGGGGAATATGGCTACACCTTC
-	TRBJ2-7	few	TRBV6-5	CASSSGAGQSYEQYF	TGTGCCAGCAGTTCTGGGGCAGGGCAGTCATACGAGCAGTACTTC
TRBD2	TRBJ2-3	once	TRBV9	CASSIQTSPPTDTQYF	TGTGCCAGCAGCATCCAGACTAGCCCCCCCACAGATACGCAGTATTTT